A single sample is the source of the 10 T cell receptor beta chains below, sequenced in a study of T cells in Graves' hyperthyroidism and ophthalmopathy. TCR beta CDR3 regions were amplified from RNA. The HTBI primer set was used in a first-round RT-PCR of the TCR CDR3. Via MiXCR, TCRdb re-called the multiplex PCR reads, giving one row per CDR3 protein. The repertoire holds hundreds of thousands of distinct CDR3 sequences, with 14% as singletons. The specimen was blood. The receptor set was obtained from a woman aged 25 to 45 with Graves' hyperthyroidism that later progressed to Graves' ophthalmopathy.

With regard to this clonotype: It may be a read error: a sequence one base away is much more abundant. The chain's CDR3 is CASSKPHRGETQYF. CDR3 in DNA: TGTGCCAGCAGCAAGCCACACAGGGGGGAGACCCAGTACTTC. The rearrangement uses TRBV3-1 and TRBJ2-5, with 8 bases identical to TRBD1. The CDR3 sequence is 14 residues long. Unmatched junction bases numbered 7, after V lost 5 bases and J lost 5 bases. Looked up from germline, CDR1 is LGHDT and CDR2 is YNNKEL (reference sequence).

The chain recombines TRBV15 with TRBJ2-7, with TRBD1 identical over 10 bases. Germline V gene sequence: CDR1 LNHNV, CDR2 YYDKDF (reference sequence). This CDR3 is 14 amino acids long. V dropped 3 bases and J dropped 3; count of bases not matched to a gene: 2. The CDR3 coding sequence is TGTGCCACCAGCAGGGGACAGGGGTTCTACGAGCAGTACTTC. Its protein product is CATSRGQGFYEQYF.

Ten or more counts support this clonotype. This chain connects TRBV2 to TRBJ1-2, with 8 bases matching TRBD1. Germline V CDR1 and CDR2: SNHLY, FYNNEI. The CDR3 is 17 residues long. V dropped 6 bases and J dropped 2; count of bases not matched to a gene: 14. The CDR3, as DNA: TGTGCCAGCAGCGGGGACAGGAGCTACACAACCAACTATGGCTACACCTTC. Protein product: CASSGDRSYTTNYGYTF.

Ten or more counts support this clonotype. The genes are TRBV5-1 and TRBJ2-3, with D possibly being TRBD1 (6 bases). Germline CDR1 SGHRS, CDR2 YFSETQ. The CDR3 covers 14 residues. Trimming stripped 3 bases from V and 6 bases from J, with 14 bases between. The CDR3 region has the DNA TGCGCCAGCAGCTCGCGACAGGCACCCGATACGCAGTATTTT. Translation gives CASSSRQAPDTQYF.

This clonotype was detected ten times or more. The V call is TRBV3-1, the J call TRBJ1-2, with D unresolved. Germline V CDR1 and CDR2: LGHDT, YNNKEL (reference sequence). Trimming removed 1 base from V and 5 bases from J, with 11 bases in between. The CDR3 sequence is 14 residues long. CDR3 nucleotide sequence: TGTGCCAGCAGCCAAGTGAGTCGAAAGTATGGCTACACCTTC. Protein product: CASSQVSRKYGYTF.

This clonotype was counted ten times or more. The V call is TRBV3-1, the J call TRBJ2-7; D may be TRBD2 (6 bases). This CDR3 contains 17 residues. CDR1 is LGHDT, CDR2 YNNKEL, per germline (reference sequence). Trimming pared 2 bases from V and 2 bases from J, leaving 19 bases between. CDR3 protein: CASSQSSGLGLAYEQYF. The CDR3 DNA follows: TGTGCCAGCAGCCAATCCTCGGGTTTGGGACTTGCCTACGAGCAGTACTTC.

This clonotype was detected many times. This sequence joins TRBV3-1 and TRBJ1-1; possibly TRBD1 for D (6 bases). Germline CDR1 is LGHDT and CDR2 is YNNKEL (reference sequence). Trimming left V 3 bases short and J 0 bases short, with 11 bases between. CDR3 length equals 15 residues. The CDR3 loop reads CASSHTTGMNTEAFF. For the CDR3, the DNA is TGTGCCAGCAGCCATACGACAGGTATGAACACTGAAGCTTTCTTT.

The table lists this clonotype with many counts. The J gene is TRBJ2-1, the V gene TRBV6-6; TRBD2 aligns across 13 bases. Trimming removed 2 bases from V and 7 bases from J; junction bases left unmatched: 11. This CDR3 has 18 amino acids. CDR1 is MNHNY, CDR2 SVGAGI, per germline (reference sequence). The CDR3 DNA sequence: TGTGCCAGCAGTTACAACGCCCCAGGACTAGCGGGAGTTAATGAGCAGTTCTTC. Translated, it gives CASSYNAPGLAGVNEQFF.

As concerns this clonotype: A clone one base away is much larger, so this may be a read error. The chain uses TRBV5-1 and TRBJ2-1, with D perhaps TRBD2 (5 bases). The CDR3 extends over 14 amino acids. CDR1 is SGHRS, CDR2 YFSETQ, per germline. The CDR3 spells CASSLGEPYNEQLF. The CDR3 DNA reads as TGCGCCAGCAGCTTGGGGGAGCCCTACAATGAGCAGCTCTTC. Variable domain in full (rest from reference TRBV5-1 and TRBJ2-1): KAGVTQTPRYLIKTRGQQVTLSCSPISGHRSVSWYQQTPGQGLQFLFEYFSETQRNKGNFPGRFSGRQFSNSRSEMNVSTLELGDSALYLCASSLGEPYNEQLFGPGTRLTVL.

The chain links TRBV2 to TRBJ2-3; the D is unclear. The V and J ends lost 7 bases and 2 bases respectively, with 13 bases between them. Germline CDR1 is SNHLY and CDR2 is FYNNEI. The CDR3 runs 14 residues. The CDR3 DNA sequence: TGTGCCAGCAAGGTGGACCCAGTCACAGATACGCAGTATTTT. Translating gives CASKVDPVTDTQYF.